This T cell receptor beta chain was sequenced during a study of T and B cells in COVID-19 patients. Study-wide background: Most recovered patients had mild to moderate COVID-19 treated as outpatients. Study results and caveats: Active COVID-19 showed highly clonal TRB repertoires; recovery showed diversity and richness above healthy donors.

Notes on this clonotype: Its antigen is not identified.

Multiplex PCR with BIOMED2 TRB-A/B primer pools amplified TRB rearrangements. TCRdb reprocessed the multiplex PCR reads via MiXCR and lists one record per CDR3 protein. The repertoire holds 13,000 to 15,000 distinct CDR3 sequences, roughly 30% seen once, with approximately 7% in the top ten. Each TRB amplification used roughly 230-550 ng of genomic DNA from blood. V was clipped by 1 base and J by 6 bases; unmatched bases: 10. CDR1 is GTSNPN, CDR2 SVGIG, per germline (reference sequence). CDR3 length: 15 amino acids. This sequence originates from a human donor who had recovered from COVID-19. The rearrangement joins TRBV30 to TRBJ2-5, with 8 bases identical to TRBD1. Sequences were obtained from blood. The CDR3 region is CAWSGAQGGDKTQYF. As DNA, the CDR3 is TGTGCCTGGAGTGGGGCACAGGGGGGTGATAAGACCCAGTACTTC.